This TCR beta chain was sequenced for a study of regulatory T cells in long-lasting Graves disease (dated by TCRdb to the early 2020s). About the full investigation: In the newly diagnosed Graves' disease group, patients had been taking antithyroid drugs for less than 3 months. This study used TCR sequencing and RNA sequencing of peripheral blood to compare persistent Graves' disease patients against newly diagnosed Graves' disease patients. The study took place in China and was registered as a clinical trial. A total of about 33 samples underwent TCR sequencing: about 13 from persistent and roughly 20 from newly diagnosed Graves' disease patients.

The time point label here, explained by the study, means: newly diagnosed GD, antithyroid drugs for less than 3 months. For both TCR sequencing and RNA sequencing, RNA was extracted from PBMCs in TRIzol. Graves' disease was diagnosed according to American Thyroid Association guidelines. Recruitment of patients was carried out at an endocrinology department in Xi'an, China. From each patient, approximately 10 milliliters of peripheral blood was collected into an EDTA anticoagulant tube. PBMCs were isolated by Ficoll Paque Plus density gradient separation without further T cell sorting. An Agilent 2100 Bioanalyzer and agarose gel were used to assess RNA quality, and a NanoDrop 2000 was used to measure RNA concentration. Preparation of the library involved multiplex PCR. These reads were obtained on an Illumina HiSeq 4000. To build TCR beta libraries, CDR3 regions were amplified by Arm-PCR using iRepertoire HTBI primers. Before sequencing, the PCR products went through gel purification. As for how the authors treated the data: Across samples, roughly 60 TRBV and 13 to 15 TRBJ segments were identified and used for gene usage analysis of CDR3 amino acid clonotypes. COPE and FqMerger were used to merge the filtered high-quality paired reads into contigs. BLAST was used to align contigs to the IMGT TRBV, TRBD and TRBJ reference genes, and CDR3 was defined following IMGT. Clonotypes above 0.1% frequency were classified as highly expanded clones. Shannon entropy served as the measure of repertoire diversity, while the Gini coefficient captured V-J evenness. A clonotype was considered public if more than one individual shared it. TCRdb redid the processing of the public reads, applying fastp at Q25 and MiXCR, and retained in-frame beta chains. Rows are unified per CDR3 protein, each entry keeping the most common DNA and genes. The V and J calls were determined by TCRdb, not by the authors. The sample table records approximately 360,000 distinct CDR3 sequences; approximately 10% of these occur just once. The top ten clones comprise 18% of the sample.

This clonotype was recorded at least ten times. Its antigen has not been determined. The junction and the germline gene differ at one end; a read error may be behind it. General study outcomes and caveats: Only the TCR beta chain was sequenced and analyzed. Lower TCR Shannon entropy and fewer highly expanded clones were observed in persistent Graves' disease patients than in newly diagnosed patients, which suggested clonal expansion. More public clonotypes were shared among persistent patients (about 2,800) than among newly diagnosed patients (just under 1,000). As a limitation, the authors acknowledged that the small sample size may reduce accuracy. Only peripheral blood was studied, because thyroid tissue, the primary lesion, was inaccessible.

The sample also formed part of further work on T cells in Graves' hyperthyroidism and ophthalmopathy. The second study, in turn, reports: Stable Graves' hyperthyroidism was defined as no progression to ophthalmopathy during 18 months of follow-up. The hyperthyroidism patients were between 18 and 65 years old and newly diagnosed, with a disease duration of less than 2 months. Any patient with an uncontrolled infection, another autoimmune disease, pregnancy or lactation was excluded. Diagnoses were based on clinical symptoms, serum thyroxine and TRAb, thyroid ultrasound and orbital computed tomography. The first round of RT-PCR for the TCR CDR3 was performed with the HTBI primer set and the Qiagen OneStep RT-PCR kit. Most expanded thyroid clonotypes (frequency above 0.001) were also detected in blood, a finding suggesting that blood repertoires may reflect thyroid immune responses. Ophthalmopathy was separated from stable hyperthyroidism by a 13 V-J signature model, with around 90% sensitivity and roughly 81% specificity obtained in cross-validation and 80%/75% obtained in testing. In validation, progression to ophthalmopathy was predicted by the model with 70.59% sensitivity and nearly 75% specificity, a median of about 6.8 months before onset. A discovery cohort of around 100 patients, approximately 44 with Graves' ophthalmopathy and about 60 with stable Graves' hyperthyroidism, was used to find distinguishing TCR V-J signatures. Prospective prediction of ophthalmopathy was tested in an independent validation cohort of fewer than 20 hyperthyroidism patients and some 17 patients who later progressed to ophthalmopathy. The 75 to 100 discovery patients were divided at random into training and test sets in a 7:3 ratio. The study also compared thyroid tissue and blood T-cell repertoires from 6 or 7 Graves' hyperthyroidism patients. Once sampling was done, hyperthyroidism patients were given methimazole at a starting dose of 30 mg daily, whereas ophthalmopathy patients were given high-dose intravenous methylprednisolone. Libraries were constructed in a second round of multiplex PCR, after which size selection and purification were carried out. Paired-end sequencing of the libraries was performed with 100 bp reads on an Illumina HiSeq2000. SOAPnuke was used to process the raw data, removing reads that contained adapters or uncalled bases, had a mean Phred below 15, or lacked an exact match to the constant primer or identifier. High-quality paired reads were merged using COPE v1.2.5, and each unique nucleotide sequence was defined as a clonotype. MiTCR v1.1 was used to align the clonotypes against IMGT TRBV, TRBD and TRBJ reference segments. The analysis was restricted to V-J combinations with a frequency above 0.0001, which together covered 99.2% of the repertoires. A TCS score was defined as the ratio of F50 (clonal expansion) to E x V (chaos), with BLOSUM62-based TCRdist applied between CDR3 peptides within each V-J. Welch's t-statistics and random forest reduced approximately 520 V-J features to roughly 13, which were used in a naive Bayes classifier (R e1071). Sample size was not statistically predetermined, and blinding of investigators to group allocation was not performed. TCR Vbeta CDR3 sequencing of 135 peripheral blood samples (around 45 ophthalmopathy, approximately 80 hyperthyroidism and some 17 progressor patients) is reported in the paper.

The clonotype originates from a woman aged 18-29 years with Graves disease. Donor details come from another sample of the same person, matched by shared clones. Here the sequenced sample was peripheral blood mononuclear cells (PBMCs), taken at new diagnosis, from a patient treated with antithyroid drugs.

The CDR3 protein is CASSSGVWETQYF. The nucleotide sequence reads as follows: TGTGCTAGCAGCTCCGGGGTCTGGGAGACCCAGTACTTC. This sequence uses TRBV7-7 and TRBJ2-5, and TRBD2 may be the D gene, going by 5 matching bases. The CDR3 has 13 amino acids, counting the end cysteine and phenylalanine. The sequence is cut down to CDR3 DNA, 39 bases in frame from base 1. Via the germline V gene (reference sequence), CDR1 is SSHAT and CDR2 FNYEAQ.